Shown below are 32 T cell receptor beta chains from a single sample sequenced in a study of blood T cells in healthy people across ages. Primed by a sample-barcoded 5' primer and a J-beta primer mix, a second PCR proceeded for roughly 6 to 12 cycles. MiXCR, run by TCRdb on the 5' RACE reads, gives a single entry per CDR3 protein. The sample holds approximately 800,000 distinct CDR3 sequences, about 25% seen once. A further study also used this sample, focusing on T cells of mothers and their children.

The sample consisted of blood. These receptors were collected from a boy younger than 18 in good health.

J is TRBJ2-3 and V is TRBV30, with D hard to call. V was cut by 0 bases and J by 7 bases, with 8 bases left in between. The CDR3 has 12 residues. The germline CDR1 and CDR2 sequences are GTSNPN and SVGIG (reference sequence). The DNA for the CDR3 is TGTGCCTGGAGTGTGGGCATCAATACGCAGTATTTT. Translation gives CAWSVGINTQYF.

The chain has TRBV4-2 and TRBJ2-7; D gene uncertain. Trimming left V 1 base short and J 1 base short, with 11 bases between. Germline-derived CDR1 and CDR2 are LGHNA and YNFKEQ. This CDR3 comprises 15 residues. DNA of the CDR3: TGTGCCAGCAGCCAAGGATACACGGATTCCTACGAGCAGTACTTC. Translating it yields CASSQGYTDSYEQYF.

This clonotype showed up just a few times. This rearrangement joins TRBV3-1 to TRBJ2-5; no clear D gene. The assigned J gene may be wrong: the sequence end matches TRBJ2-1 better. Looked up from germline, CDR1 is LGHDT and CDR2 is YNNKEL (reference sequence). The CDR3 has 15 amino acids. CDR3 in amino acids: CASSQGESQVYEQFF. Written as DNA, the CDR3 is TGTGCCAGCAGCCAAGGTGAAAGCCAAGTCTATGAGCAGTTCTTC.

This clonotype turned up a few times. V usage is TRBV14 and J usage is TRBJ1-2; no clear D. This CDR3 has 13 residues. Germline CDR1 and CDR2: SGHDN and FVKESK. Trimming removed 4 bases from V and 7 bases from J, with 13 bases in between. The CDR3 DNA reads TGTGCCAGCAGCCTAAGTGTGCAAGGTGGCTACACCTTC. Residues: CASSLSVQGGYTF.

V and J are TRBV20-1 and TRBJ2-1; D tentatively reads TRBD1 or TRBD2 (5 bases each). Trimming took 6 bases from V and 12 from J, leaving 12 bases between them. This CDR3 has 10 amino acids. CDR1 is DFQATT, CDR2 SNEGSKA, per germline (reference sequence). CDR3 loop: CSAGTPTQFF. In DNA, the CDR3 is TGCAGTGCCGGGACCCCTACGCAGTTCTTC.

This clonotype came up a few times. In DNA form, the CDR3 reads TGTGCCAGCAGCCAAGAGCGGAATCAGGGGGGGTTCGGGACCCAGTACTTC. Protein product: CASSQERNQGGFGTQYF. The chain joins TRBV3-1 to TRBJ2-5, with D perhaps being TRBD1 or TRBD2 (7 bases each). Germline CDR1 and CDR2: LGHDT and YNNKEL (reference sequence). This CDR3 is built from 17 residues. Trimming left V 0 bases short and J 7 bases short, with 21 bases between.

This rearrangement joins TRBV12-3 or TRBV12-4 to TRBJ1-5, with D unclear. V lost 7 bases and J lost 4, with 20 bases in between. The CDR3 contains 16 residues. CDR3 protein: CASTPVGVSPNQPQHF. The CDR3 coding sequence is TGTGCCAGCACTCCAGTTGGGGTCAGTCCTAATCAGCCCCAGCATTTT.

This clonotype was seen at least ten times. CDR3 amino acids: CASSFLFTGADEQYF. The CDR3 DNA sequence: TGTGCCAGCAGCTTCCTCTTTACAGGGGCTGACGAGCAGTACTTC. The chain recombines TRBV7-9 with TRBJ2-5; 7 nucleotides align to TRBD1. The J call may be in error: the DNA end matches TRBJ2-7 better. The germline V gene encodes CDR1 SEHNR and CDR2 FQNEAQ (reference sequence). This CDR3 is 15 amino acids long.

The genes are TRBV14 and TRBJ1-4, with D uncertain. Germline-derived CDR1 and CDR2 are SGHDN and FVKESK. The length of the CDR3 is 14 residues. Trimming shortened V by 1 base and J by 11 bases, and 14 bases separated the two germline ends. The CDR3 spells CASSQVALPEKLFF. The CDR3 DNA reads TGTGCCAGCAGCCAAGTCGCCCTTCCTGAGAAACTGTTTTTT.

The DNA for the CDR3 is TGTGCCAGCAGCCGCGGGACTATGTACAATGAGCAGTTCTTC. This encodes CASSRGTMYNEQFF. The chain joins TRBV6-5 to TRBJ2-1, with 7 bases lining up with TRBD2. CDR3 length: 14 amino acids. Unmatched junction bases numbered 6, after V lost 6 bases and J lost 4 bases. From germline, CDR1 is MNHEY and CDR2 SVGAGI.

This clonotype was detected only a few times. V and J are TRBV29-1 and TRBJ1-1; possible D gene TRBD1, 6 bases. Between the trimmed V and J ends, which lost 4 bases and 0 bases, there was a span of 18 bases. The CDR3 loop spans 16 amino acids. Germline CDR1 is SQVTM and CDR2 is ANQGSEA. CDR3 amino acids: CSVVPGVGAMNTEAFF. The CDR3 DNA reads TGCAGCGTTGTCCCAGGGGTTGGGGCCATGAACACTGAAGCTTTCTTT.

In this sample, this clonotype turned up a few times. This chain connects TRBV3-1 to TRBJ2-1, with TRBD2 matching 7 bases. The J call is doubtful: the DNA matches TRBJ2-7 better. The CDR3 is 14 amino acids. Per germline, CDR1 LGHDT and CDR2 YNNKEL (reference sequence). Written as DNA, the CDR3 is TGTGCCAGCAGCCCCGGGGGGAATATCTACGAGCAGTACTTC. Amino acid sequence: CASSPGGNIYEQYF.

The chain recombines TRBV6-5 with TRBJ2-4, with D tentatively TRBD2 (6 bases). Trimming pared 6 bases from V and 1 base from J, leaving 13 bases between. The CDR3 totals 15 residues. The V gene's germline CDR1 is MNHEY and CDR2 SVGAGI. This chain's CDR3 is CASSPRGAAKNIQYF. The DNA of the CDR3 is TGTGCCAGCAGCCCCCGCGGGGCGGCCAAAAACATTCAGTACTTC.

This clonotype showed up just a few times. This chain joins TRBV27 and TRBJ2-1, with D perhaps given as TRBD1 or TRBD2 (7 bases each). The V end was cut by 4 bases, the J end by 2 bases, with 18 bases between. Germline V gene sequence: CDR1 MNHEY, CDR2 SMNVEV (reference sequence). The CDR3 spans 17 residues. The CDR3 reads CASSSQGGGGPYNEQFF. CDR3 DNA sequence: TGTGCCAGCAGTTCCCAGGGGGGCGGGGGCCCCTACAATGAGCAGTTCTTC.

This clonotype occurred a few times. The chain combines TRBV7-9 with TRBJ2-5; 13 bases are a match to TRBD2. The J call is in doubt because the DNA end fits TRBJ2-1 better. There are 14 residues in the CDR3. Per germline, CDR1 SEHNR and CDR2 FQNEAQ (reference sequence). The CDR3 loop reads CASSPGLAGAEQFF. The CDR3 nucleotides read TGTGCCAGCAGTCCCGGACTAGCGGGAGCTGAGCAGTTCTTC.

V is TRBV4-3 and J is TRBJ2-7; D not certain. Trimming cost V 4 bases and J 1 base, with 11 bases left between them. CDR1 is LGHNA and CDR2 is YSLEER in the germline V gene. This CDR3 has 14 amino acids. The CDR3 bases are TGCGCCAGCAGCCTGTCGACAAATTCCTACGAGCAGTACTTC. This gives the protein CASSLSTNSYEQYF.

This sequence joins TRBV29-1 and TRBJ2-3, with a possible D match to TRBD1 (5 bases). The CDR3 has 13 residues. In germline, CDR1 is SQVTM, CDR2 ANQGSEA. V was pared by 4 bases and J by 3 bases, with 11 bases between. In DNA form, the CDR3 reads TGCAGCGTTGGGAACCAGGGAACAGATACGCAGTATTTT. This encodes CSVGNQGTDTQYF.

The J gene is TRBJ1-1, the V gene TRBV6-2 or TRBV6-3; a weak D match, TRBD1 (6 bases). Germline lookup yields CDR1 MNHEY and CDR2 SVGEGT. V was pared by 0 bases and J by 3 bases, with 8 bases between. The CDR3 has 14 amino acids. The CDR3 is CASSYSKGDTEAFF. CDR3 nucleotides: TGTGCCAGCAGTTACTCGAAGGGGGACACTGAAGCTTTCTTT.

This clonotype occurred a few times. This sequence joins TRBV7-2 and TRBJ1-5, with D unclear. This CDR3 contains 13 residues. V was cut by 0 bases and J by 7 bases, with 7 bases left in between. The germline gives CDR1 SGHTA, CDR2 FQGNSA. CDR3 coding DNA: TGTGCCAGCAGCTTAGCTTTGGGGCAGCCCCAGCATTTT. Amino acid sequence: CASSLALGQPQHF.

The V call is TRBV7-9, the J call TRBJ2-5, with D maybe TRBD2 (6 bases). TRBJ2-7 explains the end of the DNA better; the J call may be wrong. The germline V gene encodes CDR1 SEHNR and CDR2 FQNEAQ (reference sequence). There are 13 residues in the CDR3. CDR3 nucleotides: TGTGCCAGCAGCTTATCTACAGCGGGCGAGCAGTACTTC. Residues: CASSLSTAGEQYF.

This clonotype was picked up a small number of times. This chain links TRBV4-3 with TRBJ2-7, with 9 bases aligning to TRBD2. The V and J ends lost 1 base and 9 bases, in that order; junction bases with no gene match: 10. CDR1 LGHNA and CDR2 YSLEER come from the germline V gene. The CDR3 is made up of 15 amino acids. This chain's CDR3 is CASSQGDSGGRRQYF. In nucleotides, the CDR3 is TGCGCCAGCAGCCAAGGAGATAGCGGGGGCAGAAGGCAGTACTTC.

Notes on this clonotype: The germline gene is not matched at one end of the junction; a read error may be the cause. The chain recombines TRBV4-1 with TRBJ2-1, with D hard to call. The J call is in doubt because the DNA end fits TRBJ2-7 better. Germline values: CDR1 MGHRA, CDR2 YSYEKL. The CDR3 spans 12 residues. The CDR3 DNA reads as TGCACCAGCAGCCACCCAAACTACGAGCAGTACTTC. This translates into CTSSHPNYEQYF.

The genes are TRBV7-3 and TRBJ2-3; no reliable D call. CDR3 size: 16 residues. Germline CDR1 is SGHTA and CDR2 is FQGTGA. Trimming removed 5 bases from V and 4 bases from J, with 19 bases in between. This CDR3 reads CASSRRAIVVPDTQYF. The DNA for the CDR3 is TGTGCCAGCAGCCGACGGGCTATCGTCGTCCCAGATACGCAGTATTTT.

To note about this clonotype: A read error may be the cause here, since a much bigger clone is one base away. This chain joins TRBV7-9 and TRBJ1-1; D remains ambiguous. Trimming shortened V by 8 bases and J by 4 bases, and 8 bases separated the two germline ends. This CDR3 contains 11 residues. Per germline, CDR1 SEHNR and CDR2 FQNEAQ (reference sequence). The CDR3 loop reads CASGRSTEAFF. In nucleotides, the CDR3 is TGTGCCAGCGGTCGGAGCACTGAAGCTTTCTTT. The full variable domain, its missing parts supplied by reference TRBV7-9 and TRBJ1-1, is DTGVSQNPRHKITKRGQNVTFRCDPISEHNRLYWYRQTLGQGPEFLTYFQNEAQLEKSRLLSDRFSAERPKGSFSTLEIQRTEQGDSAMYLCASGRSTEAFFGQGTRLTVV.

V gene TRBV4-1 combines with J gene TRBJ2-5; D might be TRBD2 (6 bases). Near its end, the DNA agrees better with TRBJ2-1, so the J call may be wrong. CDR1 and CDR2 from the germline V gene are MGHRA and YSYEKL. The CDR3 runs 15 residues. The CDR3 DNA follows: TGCGCCAGCAGCCAAGTGGAGGGATCCTACAATGAGCAGTTCTTC. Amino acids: CASSQVEGSYNEQFF.

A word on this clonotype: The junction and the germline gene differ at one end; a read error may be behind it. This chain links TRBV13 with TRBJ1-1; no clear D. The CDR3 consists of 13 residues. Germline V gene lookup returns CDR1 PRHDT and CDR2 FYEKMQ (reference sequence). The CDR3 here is CASSSQPGPEAFF. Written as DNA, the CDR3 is TGTGCCAGCAGCTCCCAACCGGGTCCTGAGGCTTTCTTT.

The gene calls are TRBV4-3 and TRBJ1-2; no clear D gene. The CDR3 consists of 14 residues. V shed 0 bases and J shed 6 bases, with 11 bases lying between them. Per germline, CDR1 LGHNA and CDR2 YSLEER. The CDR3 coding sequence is TGCGCCAGCAGCCAAGATGTGGGCACCGATGGCTACACCTTC. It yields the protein CASSQDVGTDGYTF.

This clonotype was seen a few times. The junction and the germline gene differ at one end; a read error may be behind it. The CDR3 bases are TGCGCCAGCAGCCAAGAGGCTAGCGGATCTAGCACAGATACGCGGTATTTT. It specifies CASSQEASGSSTDTRYF. The chain combines TRBV4-1 with TRBJ2-3, with TRBD2 matching 7 bases. The CDR3 runs to 17 residues. Per the germline V gene, CDR1 is MGHRA and CDR2 is YSYEKL.

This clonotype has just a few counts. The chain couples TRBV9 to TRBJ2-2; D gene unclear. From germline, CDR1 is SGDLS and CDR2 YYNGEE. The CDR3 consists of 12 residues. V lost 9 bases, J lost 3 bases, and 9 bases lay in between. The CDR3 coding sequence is TGTGCCACCTCGACGGACACCGGGGAGCTGTTTTTT. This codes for CATSTDTGELFF.

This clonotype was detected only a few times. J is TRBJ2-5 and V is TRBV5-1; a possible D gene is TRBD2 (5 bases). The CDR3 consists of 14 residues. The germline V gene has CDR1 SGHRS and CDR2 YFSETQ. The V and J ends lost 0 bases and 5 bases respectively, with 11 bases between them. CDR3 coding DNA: TGCGCCAGCAGCTTGGTTGCTAGCCACGAGACCCAGTACTTC. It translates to CASSLVASHETQYF.

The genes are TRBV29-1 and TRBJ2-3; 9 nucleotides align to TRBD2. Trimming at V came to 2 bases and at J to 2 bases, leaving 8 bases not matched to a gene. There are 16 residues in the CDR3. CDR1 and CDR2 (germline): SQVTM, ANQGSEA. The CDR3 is CSVEWAGGGPTDTQYF. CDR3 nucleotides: TGCAGCGTTGAATGGGCGGGAGGGGGTCCCACAGATACGCAGTATTTT.

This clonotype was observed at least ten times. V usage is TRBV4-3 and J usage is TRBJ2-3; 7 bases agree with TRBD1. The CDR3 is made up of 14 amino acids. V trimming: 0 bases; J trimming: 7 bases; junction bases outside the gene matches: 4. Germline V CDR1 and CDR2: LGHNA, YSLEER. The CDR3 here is CASSQEGGPYTQYF. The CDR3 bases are TGCGCCAGCAGCCAAGAAGGGGGCCCCTATACGCAGTATTTT.